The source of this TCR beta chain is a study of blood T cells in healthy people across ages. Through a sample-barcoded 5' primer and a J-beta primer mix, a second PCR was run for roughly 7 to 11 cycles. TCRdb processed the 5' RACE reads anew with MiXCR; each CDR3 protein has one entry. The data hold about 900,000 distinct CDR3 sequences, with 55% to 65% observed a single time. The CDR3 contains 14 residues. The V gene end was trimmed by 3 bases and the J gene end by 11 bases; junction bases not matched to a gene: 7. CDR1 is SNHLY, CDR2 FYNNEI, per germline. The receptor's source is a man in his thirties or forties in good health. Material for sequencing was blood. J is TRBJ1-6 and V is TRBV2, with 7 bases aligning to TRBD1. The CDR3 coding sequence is TGTGCCAGCAGTGATGGAGGGGGCTTGACACCCCTCCACTTT. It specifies CASSDGGGLTPLHF.